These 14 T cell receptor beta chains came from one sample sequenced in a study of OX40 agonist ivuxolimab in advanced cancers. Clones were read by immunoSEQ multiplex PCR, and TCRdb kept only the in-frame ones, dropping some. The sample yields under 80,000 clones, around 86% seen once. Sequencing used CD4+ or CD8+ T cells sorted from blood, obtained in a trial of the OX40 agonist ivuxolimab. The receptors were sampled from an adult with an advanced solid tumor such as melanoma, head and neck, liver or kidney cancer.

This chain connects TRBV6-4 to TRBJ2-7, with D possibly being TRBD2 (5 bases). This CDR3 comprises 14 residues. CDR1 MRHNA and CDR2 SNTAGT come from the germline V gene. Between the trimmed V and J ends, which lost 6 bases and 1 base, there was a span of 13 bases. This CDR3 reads CASREALRSYEQYF. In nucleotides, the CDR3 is TGTGCCAGCAGGGAGGCCCTCAGGTCCTACGAGCAGTACTTC.

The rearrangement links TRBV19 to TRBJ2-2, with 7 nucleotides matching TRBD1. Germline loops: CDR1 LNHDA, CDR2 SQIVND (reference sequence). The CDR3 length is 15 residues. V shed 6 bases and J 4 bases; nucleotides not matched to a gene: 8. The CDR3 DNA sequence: TGTGCCAGTAGGACCGGGACAGTACGCACCGGGGAGCTGTTTTTT. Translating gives CASRTGTVRTGELFF.

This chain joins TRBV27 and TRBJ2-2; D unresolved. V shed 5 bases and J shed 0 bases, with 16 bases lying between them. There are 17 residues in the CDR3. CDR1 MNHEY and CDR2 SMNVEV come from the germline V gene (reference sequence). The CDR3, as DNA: TGTGCCAGCAGTCCGACCTATAAAGTCGCGAACACCGGGGAGCTGTTTTTT. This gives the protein CASSPTYKVANTGELFF.

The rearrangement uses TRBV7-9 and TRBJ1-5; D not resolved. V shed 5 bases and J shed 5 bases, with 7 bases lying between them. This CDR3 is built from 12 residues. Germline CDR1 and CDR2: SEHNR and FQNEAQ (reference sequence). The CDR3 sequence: CASSRNYQPQHF. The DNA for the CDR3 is TGTGCCAGCAGCCGAAACTATCAGCCCCAGCATTTT.

In DNA, the CDR3 is TGCGCCAGCAGCCAAGGGGCTCAGGGGTCCTACAATGAGCAGTTCTTC. Translating it yields CASSQGAQGSYNEQFF. This sequence joins TRBV4-3 and TRBJ2-1; D is possibly TRBD1 (6 bases). The CDR3 is 16 residues long. Germline CDR1 is LGHNA and CDR2 is YSLEER. Trimming took 1 base from V and 1 from J, leaving 11 bases between them.

CDR3: CASSEARRSSYYNEQFF. The CDR3 nucleotides are TGTGCCAGCAGTGAAGCGCGCCGCAGCTCGTACTACAATGAGCAGTTCTTC. The chain couples TRBV6-1 to TRBJ2-1, with unresolved D. There are 17 residues in the CDR3. Germline V CDR1 and CDR2: MNHNS, SASEGT. V shed 0 bases and J shed 3 bases, with 15 bases lying between them.

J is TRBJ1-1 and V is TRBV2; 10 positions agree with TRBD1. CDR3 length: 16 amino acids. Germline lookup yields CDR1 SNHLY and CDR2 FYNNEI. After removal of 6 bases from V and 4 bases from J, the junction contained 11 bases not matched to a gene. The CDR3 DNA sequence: TGTGCCAGCAGGAGACAGGGGGCTACTTTGGGCACTGAAGCTTTCTTT. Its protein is CASRRQGATLGTEAFF.

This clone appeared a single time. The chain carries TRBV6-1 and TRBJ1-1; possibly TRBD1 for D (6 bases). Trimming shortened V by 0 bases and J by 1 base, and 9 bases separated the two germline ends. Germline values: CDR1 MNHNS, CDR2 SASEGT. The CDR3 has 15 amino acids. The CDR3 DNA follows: TGTGCCAGCAGTGAAGCCCCGGGACAGAACACTGAAGCTTTCTTT. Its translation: CASSEAPGQNTEAFF.

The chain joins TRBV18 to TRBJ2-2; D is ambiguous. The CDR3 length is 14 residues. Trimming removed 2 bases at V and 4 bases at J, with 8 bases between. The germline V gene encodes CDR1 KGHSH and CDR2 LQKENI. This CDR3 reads CASSPASPTGELFF. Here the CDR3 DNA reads TGTGCCAGCTCACCAGCCAGTCCCACCGGGGAGCTGTTTTTT. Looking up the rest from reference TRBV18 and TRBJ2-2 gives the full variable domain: NAGVMQNPRHLVRRRGQEARLRCSPMKGHSHVYWYRQLPEEGLKFMVYLQKENIIDESGMPKERFSAEFPKEGPSILRIQQVVRGDSAAYFCASSPASPTGELFFGEGSRLTVL.

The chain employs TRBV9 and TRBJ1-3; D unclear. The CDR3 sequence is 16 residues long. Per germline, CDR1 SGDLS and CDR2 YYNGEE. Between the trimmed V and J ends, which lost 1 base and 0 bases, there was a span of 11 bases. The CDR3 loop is CASSVSPAFSGNTIYF. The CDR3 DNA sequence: TGTGCCAGCAGCGTATCCCCAGCTTTCTCTGGAAACACCATATATTTT.

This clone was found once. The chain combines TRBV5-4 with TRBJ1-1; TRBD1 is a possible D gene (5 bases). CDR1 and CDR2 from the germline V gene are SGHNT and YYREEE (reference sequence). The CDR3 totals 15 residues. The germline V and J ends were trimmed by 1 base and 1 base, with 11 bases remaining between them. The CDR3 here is CASSLRGAGNTEAFF. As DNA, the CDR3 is TGTGCCAGCAGCTTGAGGGGCGCGGGGAACACTGAAGCTTTCTTT.

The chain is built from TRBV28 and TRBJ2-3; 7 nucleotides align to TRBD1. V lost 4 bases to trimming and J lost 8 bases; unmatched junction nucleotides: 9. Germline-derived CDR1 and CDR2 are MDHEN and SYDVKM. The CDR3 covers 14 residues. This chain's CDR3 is CASSYRQGIGTQYF. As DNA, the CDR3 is TGTGCCAGCAGTTACCGACAGGGAATAGGTACGCAGTATTTT.

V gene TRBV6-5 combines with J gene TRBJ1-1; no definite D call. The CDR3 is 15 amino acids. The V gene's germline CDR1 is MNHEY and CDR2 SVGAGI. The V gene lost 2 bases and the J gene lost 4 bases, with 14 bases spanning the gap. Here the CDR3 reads CASSYQGQARTEAFF. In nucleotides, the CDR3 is TGTGCCAGCAGTTACCAAGGCCAGGCCCGCACTGAAGCTTTCTTT.

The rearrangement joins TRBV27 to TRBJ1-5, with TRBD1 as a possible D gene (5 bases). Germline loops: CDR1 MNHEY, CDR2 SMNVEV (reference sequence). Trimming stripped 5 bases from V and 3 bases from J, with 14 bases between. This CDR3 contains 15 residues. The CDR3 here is CASSPRPGHNQPQHF. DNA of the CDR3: TGTGCCAGCAGTCCTCGACCCGGACACAATCAGCCCCAGCATTTT.